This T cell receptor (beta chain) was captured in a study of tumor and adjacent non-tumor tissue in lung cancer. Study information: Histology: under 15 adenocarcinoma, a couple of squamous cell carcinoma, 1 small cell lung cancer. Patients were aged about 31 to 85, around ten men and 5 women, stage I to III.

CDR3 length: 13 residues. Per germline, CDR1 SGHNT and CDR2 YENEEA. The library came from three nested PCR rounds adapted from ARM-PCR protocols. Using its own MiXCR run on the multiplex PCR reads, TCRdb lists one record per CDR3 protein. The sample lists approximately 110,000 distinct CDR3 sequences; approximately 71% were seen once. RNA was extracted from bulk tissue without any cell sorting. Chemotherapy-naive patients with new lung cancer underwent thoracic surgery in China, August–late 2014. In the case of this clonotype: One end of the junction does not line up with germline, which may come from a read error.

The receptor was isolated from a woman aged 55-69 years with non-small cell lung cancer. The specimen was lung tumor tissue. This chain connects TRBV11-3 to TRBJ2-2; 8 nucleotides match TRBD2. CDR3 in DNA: TGTGCCAGCAAACGGGGGGGAACCAGGGAACTGTTTTTT. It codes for CASKRGGTRELFF.